Included here is one TCR beta chain sequence, with context. This entry comes from a study of blood T cell repertoires in COVID-19. Study background: Specimens from acute and convalescent COVID-19 originated in the United States, Italy and Spain.

Germline V gene lookup returns CDR1 MDHEN and CDR2 SYDVKM. Trimming pared 8 bases from V and 10 bases from J, leaving 29 bases between. This CDR3 comprises 17 residues. In the original workflow: Using reference gene primer amplification, nucleated cell counts were estimated. Measured with immunoSEQ multiplex PCR; TCRdb has only the in-frame clones, and not every one. V and J calls and clone size follow that table, whereas D and trimming were derived from the DNA. The sample lists just over 300,000 clones, around 91% seen once, with around 4.3% in the top ten. This receptor was identified in a woman aged 18 to 35 with acute COVID-19. Sequencing used PBMCs or T cells enriched from blood (not recorded which). This chain uses TRBV28 with TRBJ1-4, with D maybe TRBD1 (6 bases). The CDR3 is CASSEGVTPIAFGKLFF. The CDR3 coding sequence is TGTGCCAGCTCAGAGGGGGTTACTCCTATTGCTTTCGGAAAACTGTTTTTT.